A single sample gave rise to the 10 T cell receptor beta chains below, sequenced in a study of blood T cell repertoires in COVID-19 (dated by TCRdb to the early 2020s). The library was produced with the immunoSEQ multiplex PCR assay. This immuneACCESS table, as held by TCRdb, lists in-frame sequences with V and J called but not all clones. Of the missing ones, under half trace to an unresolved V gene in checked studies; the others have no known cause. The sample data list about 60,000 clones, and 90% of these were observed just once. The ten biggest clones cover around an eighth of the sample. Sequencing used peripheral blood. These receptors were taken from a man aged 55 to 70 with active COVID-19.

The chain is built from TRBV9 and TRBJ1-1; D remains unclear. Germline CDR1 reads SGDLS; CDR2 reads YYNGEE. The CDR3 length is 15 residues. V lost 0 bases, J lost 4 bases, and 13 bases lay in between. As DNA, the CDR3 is TGTGCCAGCAGCGTAGCGGGGTACCCGTTCACTGAAGCTTTCTTT. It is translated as CASSVAGYPFTEAFF.

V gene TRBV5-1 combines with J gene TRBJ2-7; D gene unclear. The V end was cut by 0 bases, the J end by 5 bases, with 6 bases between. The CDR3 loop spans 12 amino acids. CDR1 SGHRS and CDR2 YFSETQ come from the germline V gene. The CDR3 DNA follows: TGCGCCAGCAGCTTGGCCCGGGACGAGCAGTACTTC. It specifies CASSLARDEQYF.

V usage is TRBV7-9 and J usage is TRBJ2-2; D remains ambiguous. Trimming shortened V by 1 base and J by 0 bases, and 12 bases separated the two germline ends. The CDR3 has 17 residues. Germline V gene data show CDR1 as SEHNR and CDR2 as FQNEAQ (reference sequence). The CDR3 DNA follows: TGTGCCAGCAGCTTAGTTTCAGGCCTTGCGAACACCGGGGAGCTGTTTTTT. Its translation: CASSLVSGLANTGELFF.

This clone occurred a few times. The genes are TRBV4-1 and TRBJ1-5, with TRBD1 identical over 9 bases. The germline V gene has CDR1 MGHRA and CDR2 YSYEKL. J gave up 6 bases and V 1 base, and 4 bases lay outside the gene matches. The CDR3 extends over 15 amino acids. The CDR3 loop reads CASSQGGQGGQPQHF. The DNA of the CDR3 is TGCGCCAGCAGCCAAGGGGGACAGGGAGGTCAGCCCCAGCATTTT.

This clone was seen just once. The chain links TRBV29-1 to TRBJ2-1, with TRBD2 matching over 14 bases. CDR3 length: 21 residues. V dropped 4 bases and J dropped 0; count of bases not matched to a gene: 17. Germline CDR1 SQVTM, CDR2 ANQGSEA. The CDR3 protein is CSVVLGWGLAGVLSSYNEQFF. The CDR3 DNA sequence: TGCAGCGTTGTCCTCGGGTGGGGACTAGCGGGAGTCCTCAGCTCCTACAATGAGCAGTTCTTC.

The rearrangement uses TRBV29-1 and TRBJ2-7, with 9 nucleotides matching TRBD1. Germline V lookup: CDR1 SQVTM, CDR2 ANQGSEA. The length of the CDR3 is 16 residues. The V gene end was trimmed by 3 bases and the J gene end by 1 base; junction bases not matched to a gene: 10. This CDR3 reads CSVEADRGLWSYEQYF. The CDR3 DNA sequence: TGCAGCGTTGAGGCGGACAGGGGATTATGGTCCTACGAGCAGTACTTC.

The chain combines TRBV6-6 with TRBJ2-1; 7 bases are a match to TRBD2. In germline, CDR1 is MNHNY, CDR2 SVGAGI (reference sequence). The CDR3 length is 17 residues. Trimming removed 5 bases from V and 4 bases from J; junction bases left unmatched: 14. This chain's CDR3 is CASSLTPGTTLYNEQFF. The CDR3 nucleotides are TGTGCCAGCAGTCTAACTCCCGGGACTACTCTATACAATGAGCAGTTCTTC.

DNA of the CDR3: TGTGCCAGCAGCTTGGGTGTGACAGGGGTTGGCGGGGAGCTGTTTTTT. As protein: CASSLGVTGVGGELFF. The V and J genes are TRBV5-4 and TRBJ2-2; 8 nucleotides match TRBD1. The V segment lost 0 bases and the J segment 7 bases; nucleotides outside the gene matches: 8. The germline gives CDR1 SGHNT, CDR2 YYREEE (reference sequence). This CDR3 region has 16 residues. Variable domain in full (rest from reference TRBV5-4 and TRBJ2-2): ETGVTQSPTHLIKTRGQQVTLRCSSQSGHNTVSWYQQALGQGPQFIFQYYREEENGRGNFPPRFSGLQFPNYSSELNVNALELDDSALYLCASSLGVTGVGGELFFGEGSRLTVL.

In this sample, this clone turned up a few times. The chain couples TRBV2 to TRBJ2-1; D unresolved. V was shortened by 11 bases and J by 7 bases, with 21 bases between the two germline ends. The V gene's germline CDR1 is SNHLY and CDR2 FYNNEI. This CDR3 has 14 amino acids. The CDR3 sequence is CAGLISLSENEQFF. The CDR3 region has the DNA TGTGCCGGTCTAATCTCTCTTTCCGAGAATGAGCAGTTCTTC. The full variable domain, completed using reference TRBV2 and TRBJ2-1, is EPEVTQTPSHQVTQMGQEVILRCVPISNHLYFYWYRQILGQKVEFLVSFYNNEISEKSEIFDDQFSVERPDGSNFTLKIRSTKLEDSAMYFCAGLISLSENEQFFGPGTRLTVL.

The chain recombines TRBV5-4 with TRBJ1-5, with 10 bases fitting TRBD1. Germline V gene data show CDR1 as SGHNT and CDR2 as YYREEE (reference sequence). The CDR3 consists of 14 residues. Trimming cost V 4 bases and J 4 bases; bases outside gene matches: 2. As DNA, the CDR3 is TGTGCCAGCAGCCGACAGGGGGCTAATCAGCCCCAGCATTTT. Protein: CASSRQGANQPQHF. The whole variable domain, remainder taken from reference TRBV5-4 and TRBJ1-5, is ETGVTQSPTHLIKTRGQQVTLRCSSQSGHNTVSWYQQALGQGPQFIFQYYREEENGRGNFPPRFSGLQFPNYSSELNVNALELDDSALYLCASSRQGANQPQHFGDGTRLSIL.